These 23 T cell receptor beta chains were all obtained from the same sample, sequenced in a study of blood T cell repertoires in COVID-19. Clones were read by immunoSEQ multiplex PCR, and TCRdb kept only the in-frame ones, dropping some. The table has about 92,000 clones, about 78% seen once. Input material: peripheral blood. Every receptor here comes from a man aged 50-59 years who had recovered from COVID-19.

The chain combines TRBV19 with TRBJ2-2, with D possibly TRBD2 on 5 matching bases. This CDR3 is built from 14 residues. Trimming shortened V by 10 bases and J by 2 bases, and 14 bases separated the two germline ends. CDR1 is LNHDA and CDR2 is SQIVND in the germline V gene (reference sequence). The CDR3 sequence is CATRGGRNTGELFF. In nucleotides, the CDR3 is TGTGCCACCCGAGGAGGTCGCAACACCGGGGAGCTGTTTTTT.

This chain connects TRBV5-1 to TRBJ1-2; 8 bases line up with TRBD1. Germline CDR1 is SGHRS and CDR2 is YFSETQ. Trimming took 0 bases from V and 0 from J; bases not matched to a gene: 4. The CDR3 runs to 16 residues. The CDR3 coding sequence is TGCGCCAGCAGCTTGGTTCAGGGGGCGACTAACTATGGCTACACCTTC. Encoded protein: CASSLVQGATNYGYTF.

This chain connects TRBV6-5 to TRBJ1-2; 8 positions agree with TRBD1. Trimming took 6 bases from V and 3 from J; bases not matched to a gene: 3. The CDR3 runs to 13 residues. Germline assignment: CDR1 MNHEY and CDR2 SVGAGI. DNA of the CDR3: TGTGCCAGCAGGTCGGGACAGGACTATGGCTACACCTTC. Translated, it gives CASRSGQDYGYTF.

V and J are TRBV5-4 and TRBJ2-7; D not certain. Germline V gives CDR1 SGHNT, CDR2 YYREEE (reference sequence). The CDR3 contains 15 residues. V was shortened by 0 bases and J by 0 bases, with 10 bases between the two germline ends. As DNA, the CDR3 is TGTGCCAGCAGCTTGGATTTTGCAGTCTCCTACGAGCAGTACTTC. It translates to CASSLDFAVSYEQYF.

This chain joins TRBV3-1 (or the pseudogene TRBV3-2) and TRBJ2-5; 11 nucleotides align to TRBD1. Germline trimming cut 4 bases from V and 4 bases from J; bases unmatched to any gene: 5. Germline V gene sequence: CDR1 LGHDT, CDR2 YNNKEL (reference sequence). This CDR3 has 15 residues. CDR3 protein: CASSPRTGGIETQYF. CDR3 nucleotide sequence: TGTGCCAGCAGCCCCAGGACAGGGGGCATAGAGACCCAGTACTTC.

The V and J genes are TRBV7-9 and TRBJ1-2, with no clear D. In germline, CDR1 is SEHNR, CDR2 FQNEAQ (reference sequence). The CDR3 runs to 13 residues. Deletions cut 3 bases from V and 4 bases from J, with 9 bases between. CDR3 sequence: CASSFLDIYGYTF. The CDR3 region has the DNA TGTGCCAGCAGCTTTTTAGATATCTATGGCTACACCTTC.

V gene TRBV9 combines with J gene TRBJ1-2, with TRBD1 identical over 8 bases. Germline loops: CDR1 SGDLS, CDR2 YYNGEE. V lost 5 bases to trimming and J lost 0 bases; unmatched junction nucleotides: 6. The CDR3 loop spans 15 amino acids. The CDR3 loop is CASREGQAPNYGYTF. In DNA form, the CDR3 reads TGTGCCAGCAGGGAGGGACAGGCCCCTAACTATGGCTACACCTTC.

This clone showed up just a few times. The chain uses TRBV6-2 or TRBV6-3 and TRBJ2-3; D is uncertain. The CDR3 spans 14 residues. Germline CDR1 is MNHEY and CDR2 is SVGEGT. Deletions cut 0 bases from V and 6 bases from J, with 10 bases between. The CDR3 bases are TGTGCCAGCAGTTACTCAGAGATTGCCGATACGCAGTATTTT. Protein product: CASSYSEIADTQYF.

CDR3 sequence: CASSLSRQGYGYTF. DNA of the CDR3: TGTGCCAGCAGCTTAAGTCGGCAGGGATATGGCTACACCTTC. The V and J genes are TRBV7-6 and TRBJ1-2; D might be TRBD1 (5 bases). The V and J ends lost 2 bases and 5 bases respectively, with 12 bases between them. The CDR3 has 14 amino acids. CDR1 is SGHVS, CDR2 FNYEAQ, per germline.

The chain carries TRBV7-8 and TRBJ2-3; TRBD2 matches at 7 bases. CDR3 size: 13 residues. Germline loops: CDR1 SGHVS, CDR2 FQNEAQ. J lost 4 bases, V lost 9 bases, and 7 bases had no gene match. The CDR3 spells CASVGRAADTQYF. CDR3 nucleotide sequence: TGTGCCAGTGTTGGGAGGGCCGCAGATACGCAGTATTTT.

This rearrangement joins TRBV5-6 to TRBJ2-2; D perhaps matches TRBD1 (6 bases). CDR3 length equals 14 residues. V shed 5 bases and J shed 5 bases, with 13 bases lying between them. CDR1 SGHDT and CDR2 YYEEEE come from the germline V gene. The CDR3 nucleotides read TGTGCCAGCAGACCGCTAGGGGGAACCGGGGAGCTGTTTTTT. Translating it yields CASRPLGGTGELFF. The complete variable domain, with remaining parts taken from reference TRBV5-6 and TRBJ2-2, reads DAGVTQSPTHLIKTRGQQVTLRCSPKSGHDTVSWYQQALGQGPQFIFQYYEEEERQRGNFPDRFSGHQFPNYSSELNVNALLLGDSALYLCASRPLGGTGELFFGEGSRLTVL.

CDR3 region: CAWSHGQGLGSHGYTF. The CDR3 DNA follows: TGTGCCTGGAGCCACGGACAGGGGCTTGGAAGCCATGGCTACACCTTC. V and J are TRBV30 and TRBJ1-2; TRBD1 aligns across 9 bases. CDR3 length: 16 residues. V gave up 3 bases and J gave up 6 bases; unmatched junction bases: 14. Germline V gene lookup returns CDR1 GTSNPN and CDR2 SVGIG (reference sequence).

This clone was counted ten times or more. CDR3 protein: CATSRDLRGLATQETQYF. The CDR3, as DNA: TGTGCCACCAGCAGAGATCTGAGAGGTTTAGCCACCCAAGAGACCCAGTACTTC. The chain carries TRBV15 and TRBJ2-5, with unresolved D. The CDR3 is 18 amino acids. Germline V gene data show CDR1 as LNHNV and CDR2 as YYDKDF (reference sequence). Trimming pared 0 bases from V and 1 base from J, leaving 18 bases between.

The chain combines TRBV5-1 with TRBJ2-3; D is possibly TRBD2 (6 bases). The ends were cut back, 0 bases at V and 0 bases at J, with 11 bases in the middle. Germline V CDR1 and CDR2: SGHRS, YFSETQ. This CDR3 contains 16 residues. CDR3 sequence: CASSLDGSGSTDTQYF. The CDR3 DNA follows: TGCGCCAGCAGCTTGGATGGTAGCGGAAGCACAGATACGCAGTATTTT. Looking up the rest from reference TRBV5-1 and TRBJ2-3 gives the full variable domain: KAGVTQTPRYLIKTRGQQVTLSCSPISGHRSVSWYQQTPGQGLQFLFEYFSETQRNKGNFPGRFSGRQFSNSRSEMNVSTLELGDSALYLCASSLDGSGSTDTQYFGPGTRLTVL.

V is TRBV7-2 and J is TRBJ1-2, with D perhaps TRBD1 (5 bases). Germline CDR1 is SGHTA and CDR2 is FQGNSA. V was pared by 3 bases and J by 3 bases, with 11 bases between. This CDR3 region has 14 residues. The CDR3 sequence: CASSFYDRDYGYTF. The CDR3 DNA is TGTGCCAGCAGCTTCTACGACAGAGACTATGGCTACACCTTC.

The count of this clone is one. The chain uses TRBV4-3 and TRBJ2-7, with 11 bases fitting TRBD1. This CDR3 is built from 18 residues. CDR1 and CDR2 from the germline V gene are LGHNA and YSLEER. The V gene end was trimmed by 3 bases and the J gene end by 0 bases; junction bases not matched to a gene: 10. This CDR3 is CASSHGWLGTGGSYEQYF. CDR3 DNA sequence: TGCGCCAGCAGCCACGGATGGCTAGGGACAGGGGGCTCCTACGAGCAGTACTTC.

CDR3 in amino acids: CASSPSGTSGGNTGELFF. The CDR3 DNA reads TGCGCCAGCAGCCCTTCCGGGACTAGCGGGGGGAACACCGGGGAGCTGTTTTTT. The V call is TRBV4-1, the J call TRBJ2-2; 14 bases are shared with TRBD2. The ends lost 4 bases at V and 1 base at J; junction bases unmatched: 5. CDR1 MGHRA and CDR2 YSYEKL come from the germline V gene. The CDR3 spans 18 residues.

The J gene is TRBJ1-2, the V gene TRBV3-1 (or the pseudogene TRBV3-2); the match to TRBD1 covers 9 bases. This CDR3 contains 14 residues. CDR1 is LGHDT and CDR2 is YNNKEL in the germline V gene (reference sequence). The ends lost 5 bases at V and 7 bases at J; junction bases unmatched: 8. The CDR3 region has the DNA TGTGCCAGCAGCATACCACAGGGGGCGGGTGGCTACACCTTC. Translation: CASSIPQGAGGYTF.

The J gene is TRBJ2-2, the V gene TRBV30, with 7 bases fitting TRBD1. Germline V gene lookup returns CDR1 GTSNPN and CDR2 SVGIG (reference sequence). The CDR3 has 15 amino acids. The V and J ends lost 3 bases and 2 bases, in that order; junction bases with no gene match: 6. CDR3: CAWRTTGANTGELFF. The CDR3 region has the DNA TGTGCCTGGAGGACAACAGGGGCTAACACCGGGGAGCTGTTTTTT.

The chain combines TRBV7-3 with TRBJ2-5; D perhaps matches TRBD1 (6 bases). This CDR3 has 16 residues. Germline-derived CDR1 and CDR2 are SGHTA and FQGTGA. V lost 1 base and J lost 5, with 17 bases in between. CDR3 nucleotide sequence: TGTGCCAGCAGCTTAAGGGGCCAGGGGTTAGGGGAGACCCAGTACTTC. The encoded protein is CASSLRGQGLGETQYF.

The CDR3 DNA sequence: TGTGCCAGCAGCACACAGGGTAGTGGCACTGAAGCTTTCTTT. Amino acid sequence: CASSTQGSGTEAFF. J is TRBJ1-1 and V is TRBV7-2, with a possible D match to TRBD1 (6 bases). Trimming took 5 bases from V and 4 from J, leaving 14 bases between them. The length of the CDR3 is 14 residues. Germline V gene lookup returns CDR1 SGHTA and CDR2 FQGNSA.

V and J are TRBV6-1 and TRBJ2-5, with TRBD2 matching 10 bases. The CDR3 is made up of 15 amino acids. Unmatched junction bases numbered 6, after V lost 2 bases and J lost 6 bases. CDR1 and CDR2 from the germline V gene are MNHNS and SASEGT. This CDR3 reads CASSETGLALKTQYF. The CDR3, as DNA: TGTGCCAGCAGTGAAACGGGACTAGCGTTAAAGACCCAGTACTTC.

This chain connects TRBV24-1 to TRBJ1-2, with TRBD1 as a possible D gene (6 bases). CDR3 length equals 14 residues. In germline, CDR1 is KGHDR, CDR2 SFDVKD. V was shortened by 9 bases and J by 3 bases, with 16 bases between the two germline ends. The CDR3, as DNA: TGTGCCACCCAAAGGGCAGGGGTGGACTATGGCTACACCTTC. It encodes CATQRAGVDYGYTF.